A selection of T cell receptor beta chains follows, all from one sample in a study of cytomegalovirus exposure and HLA in healthy donors. Here immunoSEQ multiplex PCR was the method, and the copy in TCRdb shows in-frame clones only, minus some. The sample has some 170,000 clones, about 80% seen once. Input material: PBMCs. Receptors were obtained from a man between 18 and 29 years old in good health and CMV-seropositive. CDR3s include the opening cysteine and the closing phenylalanine or tryptophan. D genes are given only for firm matches. Some rows mark clone size as missing; the rest say once, few, many or name a class of expanded clone.

J gene: TRBJ2-1; clone size: -; V gene: TRBV7-9; D gene: -; CDR3 protein: CASSPIENNEQFF; CDR3 DNA: TGTGCCAGCAGCCCTATAGAGAACAATGAGCAGTTCTTC
J gene: TRBJ1-4; clone size: -; V gene: TRBV6-1; D gene: TRBD1; CDR3 protein: CASSETAGTGYEKLFF; CDR3 DNA: TGTGCCAGCAGTGAAACGGCCGGGACAGGGTATGAAAAACTGTTTTTT
J gene: TRBJ1-1; clone size: -; V gene: TRBV7-6; D gene: -; CDR3 protein: CASSLAMTAEAFF; CDR3 DNA: TGTGCCAGCAGCTTAGCGATGACAGCTGAAGCTTTCTTT
J gene: TRBJ2-5; clone size: few; V gene: TRBV4-2; D gene: -; CDR3 protein: CASSQDLGGETQYF; CDR3 DNA: TGTGCCAGCAGCCAAGATCTCGGGGGAGAGACCCAGTACTTC
J gene: TRBJ2-7; clone size: -; V gene: TRBV29-1; D gene: -; CDR3 protein: CSVVPLSSYEQYF; CDR3 DNA: TGCAGCGTTGTACCGCTTAGCTCCTACGAGCAGTACTTC
J gene: TRBJ2-5; clone size: -; V gene: TRBV19; D gene: -; CDR3 protein: CASRGTRRETQYF; CDR3 DNA: TGTGCCAGTCGGGGGACGCGGCGAGAGACCCAGTACTTC
J gene: TRBJ1-5; clone size: -; V gene: TRBV5-8; D gene: TRBD1; CDR3 protein: CASSFARGQGDDKPQHF; CDR3 DNA: TGTGCCAGCAGCTTTGCTCGGGGCCAGGGGGATGATAAGCCCCAGCATTTT
J gene: TRBJ1-2; clone size: -; V gene: TRBV9; D gene: TRBD1; CDR3 protein: CASSVGGTGEPYGYTF; CDR3 DNA: TGTGCCAGCAGCGTAGGGGGGACAGGGGAACCCTATGGCTACACCTTC
J gene: TRBJ2-1; clone size: -; V gene: TRBV4-2; D gene: TRBD2; CDR3 protein: CASSLRLAAGGEQFF; CDR3 DNA: TGTGCCAGCAGCCTGCGGCTAGCGGCGGGCGGTGAGCAGTTCTTC
J gene: TRBJ2-7; clone size: -; V gene: TRBV5-8; D gene: -; CDR3 protein: CASSYHRDNEQYF; CDR3 DNA: TGTGCCAGCAGCTACCACAGGGACAACGAGCAGTACTTC
J gene: TRBJ2-3; clone size: -; V gene: TRBV19; D gene: -; CDR3 protein: CASSPRSSDTQYF; CDR3 DNA: TGTGCCAGTAGTCCTCGGTCGAGCGATACGCAGTATTTT
J gene: TRBJ2-7; clone size: -; V gene: TRBV7-2; D gene: -; CDR3 protein: CASSFLATADEQYF; CDR3 DNA: TGTGCCAGCAGCTTCCTAGCGACCGCCGACGAGCAGTACTTC
J gene: TRBJ2-7; clone size: -; V gene: TRBV29-1; D gene: TRBD2; CDR3 protein: CSVGEKGGSYEQYF; CDR3 DNA: TGCAGCGTTGGGGAGAAGGGAGGGTCCTACGAGCAGTACTTC
J gene: TRBJ2-7; clone size: -; V gene: TRBV27; D gene: -; CDR3 protein: CASRDSLSLYEQYF; CDR3 DNA: TGTGCCAGCAGAGACAGTCTGAGTTTGTACGAGCAGTACTTC
J gene: TRBJ1-1; clone size: once; V gene: TRBV4-1; D gene: -; CDR3 protein: CASSQDLPGLSEAFF; CDR3 DNA: TGCGCCAGCAGCCAAGACCTACCGGGGTTATCTGAAGCTTTCTTT
J gene: TRBJ1-1; clone size: few; V gene: TRBV5-1; D gene: -; CDR3 protein: CASSFEGITEAFF; CDR3 DNA: TGCGCCAGCAGCTTCGAGGGCATCACTGAAGCTTTCTTT
J gene: TRBJ2-7; clone size: -; V gene: TRBV14; D gene: -; CDR3 protein: CASSQVATEYEQYF; CDR3 DNA: TGTGCCAGCAGCCAAGTCGCGACAGAATACGAGCAGTACTTC
J gene: TRBJ1-4; clone size: -; V gene: TRBV30; D gene: -; CDR3 protein: CAGTTGVYDATNEKLFF; CDR3 DNA: TGTGCCGGGACGACAGGCGTATATGATGCAACTAATGAAAAACTGTTTTTT
J gene: TRBJ2-3; clone size: -; V gene: TRBV9; D gene: -; CDR3 protein: CASSVGGGDTQYF; CDR3 DNA: TGTGCCAGCAGCGTAGGGGGAGGAGATACGCAGTATTTT
J gene: TRBJ1-1; clone size: -; V gene: TRBV11-2; D gene: TRBD1; CDR3 protein: CASSLVGTGFTEAFF; CDR3 DNA: TGTGCCAGCAGCTTAGTTGGGACAGGGTTCACTGAAGCTTTCTTT
J gene: TRBJ1-1; clone size: -; V gene: TRBV27; D gene: -; CDR3 protein: CASSSLWTEGGTEAFF; CDR3 DNA: TGTGCCAGCAGTTCTCTATGGACGGAGGGTGGGACTGAAGCTTTCTTT
J gene: TRBJ2-4; clone size: -; V gene: TRBV6-7; D gene: -; CDR3 protein: CASIPLGTGKNIQYF; CDR3 DNA: TGTGCCAGCATACCGTTGGGGACTGGCAAAAACATTCAGTACTTC
J gene: TRBJ1-1; clone size: -; V gene: TRBV19; D gene: -; CDR3 protein: CASSIDRGARDTEAFF; CDR3 DNA: TGTGCCAGTAGTATAGATCGGGGGGCAAGAGACACTGAAGCTTTCTTT
J gene: TRBJ2-1; clone size: -; V gene: TRBV6-5; D gene: -; CDR3 protein: CASSYSTRDEQFF; CDR3 DNA: TGTGCCAGCAGTTACTCGACCAGGGATGAGCAGTTCTTC
J gene: TRBJ2-7; clone size: -; V gene: TRBV11-2; D gene: TRBD2; CDR3 protein: CASSWGLAGDYEQYF; CDR3 DNA: TGTGCCAGCAGCTGGGGGCTAGCGGGGGACTACGAGCAGTACTTC